This TCR beta chain was identified in a study of graft-versus-host responses after intestinal transplantation. Study context: Each transplant was multivisceral, liver-intestinal, or isolated intestinal. The study gave all recipients anti-thymocyte globulin induction, then tacrolimus and steroids for 2 to 3 years.

For this clone: Its antigen is not identified.

Study-wide results and limits: Recipient-marrow GvH clones were detected, some having first appeared in ileum or blood. High graft-versus-host to host-versus-graft T cell clonal ratios marked allografts of patients with graft-donor macrochimerism.

V was cut by 2 bases and J by 6 bases, with 6 bases left in between. In germline, CDR1 is MGHRA, CDR2 YSYEKL. The CDR3 is made up of 12 amino acids. Profiling relied on immunoSEQ multiplex PCR, and the TCRdb table lists in-frame clones only, not all of them. The sample records approximately 85,000 clones, 80% to 95% being singletons. The chain carries TRBV4-1 and TRBJ2-3; no reliable D call. The material was unstimulated CD8+ T cells sorted from spleen or lymph node cells, obtained before transplant. This TCR was recovered from a human donor who was the organ donor for an intestinal transplant. The DNA of the CDR3 is TGCGCCAGCAGCCAACTTTCGGATACGCAGTATTTT. It translates to CASSQLSDTQYF.